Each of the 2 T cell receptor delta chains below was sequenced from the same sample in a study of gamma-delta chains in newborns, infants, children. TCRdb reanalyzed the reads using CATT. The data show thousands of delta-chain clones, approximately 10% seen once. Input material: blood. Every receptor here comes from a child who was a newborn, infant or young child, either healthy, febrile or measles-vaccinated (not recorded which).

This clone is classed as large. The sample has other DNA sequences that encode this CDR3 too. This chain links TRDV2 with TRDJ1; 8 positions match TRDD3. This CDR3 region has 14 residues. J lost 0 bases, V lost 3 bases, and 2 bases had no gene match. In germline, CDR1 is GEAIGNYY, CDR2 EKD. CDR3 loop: CACDLLGDTDKLIF. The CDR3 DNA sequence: TGTGCCTGTGACTTACTGGGGGACACCGATAAACTCATCTTT.

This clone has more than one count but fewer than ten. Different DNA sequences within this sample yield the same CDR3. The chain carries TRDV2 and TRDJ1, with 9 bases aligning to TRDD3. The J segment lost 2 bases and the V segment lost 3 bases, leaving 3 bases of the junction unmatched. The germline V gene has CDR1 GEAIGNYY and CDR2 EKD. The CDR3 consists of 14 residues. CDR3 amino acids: CACDPLGDTDKLIF. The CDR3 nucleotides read TGTGCCTGTGACCCCCTGGGGGATACCGATAAACTCATCTTT.